The 12 T cell receptor beta chains in this list originate from one sample, sequenced in a study of CD8+ T cells in alopecia areata. Sequencing used cDNA as its template, made by extracting RNA and reverse transcribing it. Using immunoSEQ multiplex PCR, the repertoire was profiled, and TCRdb retains in-frame clones only, with some absent. Among 100,000 to 150,000 clones, about 60% were seen once, and the ten largest hold 2.5% to 3.5%. The sequencing input was CD4+ T cells sorted from blood. All receptors come from a human donor in good health.

The chain has TRBV29-1 and TRBJ1-3; the D is unclear. From germline, CDR1 is SQVTM and CDR2 ANQGSEA. Trimming shortened V by 6 bases and J by 4 bases, and 13 bases separated the two germline ends. This CDR3 contains 13 residues. CDR3 nucleotide sequence: TGCAGCGTACAAACAGAAGGGGGAAACACCATATATTTT. Translated, it gives CSVQTEGGNTIYF.

The chain carries TRBV5-4 and TRBJ2-5, with D unresolved. Trimming shortened V by 6 bases and J by 2 bases, and 14 bases separated the two germline ends. The V gene's germline CDR1 is SGHNT and CDR2 YYREEE (reference sequence). This CDR3 region has 14 residues. The CDR3 nucleotides are TGTGCCAGCACCACCCAGAACGAGCAAGAGACCCAGTACTTC. Translation: CASTTQNEQETQYF. The whole variable domain, filled in from reference TRBV5-4 and TRBJ2-5, reads ETGVTQSPTHLIKTRGQQVTLRCSSQSGHNTVSWYQQALGQGPQFIFQYYREEENGRGNFPPRFSGLQFPNYSSELNVNALELDDSALYLCASTTQNEQETQYFGPGTRLLVL.

The chain employs TRBV29-1 and TRBJ2-5; D possibly matches TRBD1 or TRBD2 (5 bases each). The CDR3 consists of 13 residues. V lost 1 base and J 8 bases, leaving 14 bases between the germline ends. CDR1 is SQVTM and CDR2 is ANQGSEA in the germline V gene. CDR3 sequence reads: CSVEGGSLETQYF. In nucleotides, the CDR3 is TGCAGCGTTGAAGGGGGGAGCCTCGAAACCCAGTACTTC. Filled out from reference TRBV29-1 and TRBJ2-5, the complete variable domain reads SAVISQKPSRDICQRGTSLTIQCQVDSQVTMMFWYRQQPGQSLTLIATANQGSEATYESGFVIDKFPISRPNLTFSTLTVSNMSPEDSSIYLCSVEGGSLETQYFGPGTRLLVL.

This clone has just one count. The chain is built from TRBV2 and TRBJ1-4, with D perhaps matching TRBD1 (5 bases). Germline CDR1 and CDR2: SNHLY and FYNNEI. The CDR3 totals 14 residues. V lost 4 bases to trimming and J lost 17 bases, with 23 bases between them. The CDR3 is CASSGTGSPEMGFF. CDR3 DNA: TGTGCCAGCAGTGGTACAGGCAGCCCTGAAATGGGTTTTTTT. Supplemented by reference TRBV2 and TRBJ1-4, the full variable domain reads EPEVTQTPSHQVTQMGQEVILRCVPISNHLYFYWYRQILGQKVEFLVSFYNNEISEKSEIFDDQFSVERPDGSNFTLKIRSTKLEDSAMYFCASSGTGSPEMGFFGSGTQLSVL.

The chain joins TRBV2 to TRBJ1-2, with 9 bases that match TRBD1. J lost 2 bases, V lost 6 bases, and 4 bases had no gene match. The CDR3 runs to 14 residues. CDR1 SNHLY and CDR2 FYNNEI come from the germline V gene. DNA of the CDR3: TGTGCCAGCAGCACCGGGACAGGGAACTATGGCTACACCTTC. Its protein is CASSTGTGNYGYTF.

This clone was counted a few times. The chain recombines TRBV5-1 with TRBJ2-7, with D hard to call. CDR3 length: 14 residues. The V end was cut by 0 bases, the J end by 7 bases, with 14 bases between. Germline V gene sequence: CDR1 SGHRS, CDR2 YFSETQ. The DNA of the CDR3 is TGCGCCAGCAGCTTGGTGGGCAGGTTGGAGGAGCAGTACTTC. Translation gives CASSLVGRLEEQYF.

This clone showed up many times. The V call is TRBV11-2, the J call TRBJ2-7, with 7 bases that match TRBD2. This CDR3 region has 15 residues. V dropped 4 bases and J dropped 5; count of bases not matched to a gene: 11. In germline, CDR1 is SGHAT, CDR2 FQNNGV. The CDR3 reads CASSSNRDYFHEQYF. The CDR3 DNA is TGTGCCAGCAGCTCCAACCGGGACTATTTCCACGAGCAGTACTTC.

The rearrangement uses TRBV5-4 and TRBJ2-1; D remains ambiguous. The V gene's germline CDR1 is SGHNT and CDR2 YYREEE (reference sequence). V was trimmed by 0 bases and J by 9 bases, leaving 13 bases between them. The CDR3 consists of 14 residues. CDR3 region: CASSLGITPGEQFF. The CDR3 bases are TGTGCCAGCAGCTTGGGGATTACCCCGGGTGAGCAGTTCTTC.

The chain combines TRBV6-6 with TRBJ1-5; tentative D call: TRBD1 (6 bases). V lost 4 bases and J 3 bases, leaving 16 bases between the germline ends. The CDR3 runs 16 residues. Germline CDR1 reads MNHNY; CDR2 reads SVGAGI (reference sequence). CDR3 amino acids: CASSLAQGIDNQPQHF. The CDR3 region has the DNA TGTGCCAGCAGTTTAGCTCAGGGGATCGACAATCAGCCCCAGCATTTT.

On this clone itself: At the DNA level, this CDR3 is encoded by other sequences in the same sample as well. V is TRBV29-1 and J is TRBJ1-1; D gene unclear. The V gene's germline CDR1 is SQVTM and CDR2 ANQGSEA. V was cut by 2 bases and J by 0 bases, with 7 bases left in between. The CDR3 length is 13 residues. This CDR3 is CSVERRLNTEAFF. CDR3 sequence (DNA): TGCAGCGTTGAAAGACGGTTGAACACTGAAGCTTTCTTT.

The gene calls are TRBV5-1 and TRBJ1-1; no reliable D call. The germline V gene encodes CDR1 SGHRS and CDR2 YFSETQ. V was shortened by 3 bases and J by 1 base, with 7 bases between the two germline ends. The CDR3 extends over 13 amino acids. CDR3 coding DNA: TGCGCCAGCAGCTCAGGACCGAACACTGAAGCTTTCTTT. This gives the protein CASSSGPNTEAFF.

This clone turned up a few times. The CDR3 here is CASSPAGGYAKNIQYF. The CDR3 DNA follows: TGTGCCAGCAGCCCAGCAGGGGGCTATGCCAAAAACATTCAGTACTTC. The V call is TRBV5-4, the J call TRBJ2-4; 8 bases align to TRBD1. The CDR3 is 16 residues long. Germline loops: CDR1 SGHNT, CDR2 YYREEE (reference sequence). The trim removed 4 bases at V and 1 base at J, leaving 7 bases unmatched.